The sequence of this T cell receptor (beta chain) was determined in a study of blood T cell repertoires in COVID-19. Overall study context: From the United States, Italy and Spain came samples of acute and convalescent COVID-19. PBMCs, B-cell-depleted T cells, or T cells provided the cDNA or gDNA that made up the material.

The germline CDR1 and CDR2 sequences are MDHEN and SYDVKM. The ends lost 6 bases at V and 0 bases at J; junction bases unmatched: 5. The length of the CDR3 is 15 residues. Authors' analysis steps: Reference gene primer amplification in the assay estimated nucleated cell counts. Libraries were prepared by immunoSEQ multiplex PCR; TCRdb keeps only in-frame clonotypes and omits some of them. The DNA was the basis for D and trimming; V, J and clone size are from that table. The sample lists more than 150,000 clones, less than 90% seen once, with roughly 20% in the top ten. This receptor was obtained from a man aged 70 or older with active or convalescent COVID-19. Material for sequencing was peripheral blood. This chain joins TRBV28 and TRBJ1-5; 7 nucleotides agree with TRBD1. This CDR3 is CASRGRTGSNQPQHF. The CDR3 DNA reads as TGTGCCAGCAGGGGGCGGACAGGTAGCAATCAGCCCCAGCATTTT.